This T cell receptor (beta chain) was recorded in a study of neurological immune-mediated disorders. This clonotype was seen ten or more times. The antigen remains undetermined. Libraries from sorted cells each used approximately 990,000 CD4+ or CD8+ T cells. Study-wide results and limits: The study found the most TCR clonal expansion in HTLV-1-associated myelopathy and the least in multiple sclerosis, below healthy controls.

The CDR3 has 14 residues. Germline-derived CDR1 and CDR2 are KGHSH and LQKENI. Between the trimmed V and J ends, which lost 3 bases and 0 bases, there was a span of 5 bases. TCRdb re-called the 5' RACE reads with MiXCR, one entry per CDR3 protein. The sample contains about 14,000 distinct CDR3 sequences, roughly 13% of which appear only once. This sequence originates from a female donor with HTLV-1-associated myelopathy (HAM/TSP). V and J are TRBV18 and TRBJ2-2; D call uncertain. Input material: CD8+ T cells from blood. CDR3 sequence (DNA): TGTGCCAGCTCACCCCCCTCGAACACCGGGGAGCTGTTTTTT. It is translated as CASSPPSNTGELFF.